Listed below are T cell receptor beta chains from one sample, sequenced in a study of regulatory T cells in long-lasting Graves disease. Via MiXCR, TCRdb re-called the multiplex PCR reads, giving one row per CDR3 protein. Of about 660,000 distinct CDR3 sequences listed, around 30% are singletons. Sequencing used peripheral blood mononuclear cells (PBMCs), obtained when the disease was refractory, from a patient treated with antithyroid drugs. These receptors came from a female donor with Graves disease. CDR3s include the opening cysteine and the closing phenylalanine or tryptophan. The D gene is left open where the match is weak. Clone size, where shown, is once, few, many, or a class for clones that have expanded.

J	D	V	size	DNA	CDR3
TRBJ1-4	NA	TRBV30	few	TGTGCCTGGACCCAGTCAGGGTCTCATGAAAAACTGTTTTTT	CAWTQSGSHEKLFF
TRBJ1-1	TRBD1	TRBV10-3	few	TGTGCCATCAGTTCCGGACAGGGGCCCCAAGCTTTCTTT	CAISSGQGPQAFF
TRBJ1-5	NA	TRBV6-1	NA	TGTGCCAGCAGTGAAGGTATGGGGCGCAGACGTCAGCCCCAGCATTTT	CASSEGMGRRRQPQHF
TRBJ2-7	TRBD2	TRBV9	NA	TGTGCCAGCAGCTCCAACCACGGCGGGAGTATCAACGAGCAGTACTTC	CASSSNHGGSINEQYF
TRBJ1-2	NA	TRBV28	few	TGTGCCAGCAGTTCCTTGGCCCCGGTCCCCACCTTC	CASSSLAPVPTF
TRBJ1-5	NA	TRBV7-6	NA	TGTGCCAGCAGCCCTACGCGCAATCAGCCCCAGCATTTT	CASSPTRNQPQHF
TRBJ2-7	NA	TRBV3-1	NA	TGTGCCAGCAGCCAAGGGTCCAGAAACGAGCAGTACTTC	CASSQGSRNEQYF
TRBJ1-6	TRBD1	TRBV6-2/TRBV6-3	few	TGTGCCAGCAGTTCCGGGACAGTCGGGCCGGCGCTCCACTTT	CASSSGTVGPALHF
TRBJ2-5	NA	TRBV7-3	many	TGTGCCAGCAGCTCGGTGGCAGGTCTAGAGACCCAGTACTTC	CASSSVAGLETQYF
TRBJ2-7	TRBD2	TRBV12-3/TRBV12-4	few	TGTGCCAGCAGTTCCCGAGGCGCGGGAGGGTCCGAGCAGTACTTC	CASSSRGAGGSEQYF
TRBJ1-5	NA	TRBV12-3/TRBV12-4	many	TGTGCCAGCAGCAACGCCAATAGCAATCAGCCCCAGCATTTT	CASSNANSNQPQHF
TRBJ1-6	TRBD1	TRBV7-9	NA	TGTGCCAGCGGGACAGTGGGGTCACCCCTCCACTTT	CASGTVGSPLHF
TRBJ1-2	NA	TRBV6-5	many	TGTGCCAGCAGTTACTCGCGGGCCGACTATGGCTACACCTTC	CASSYSRADYGYTF
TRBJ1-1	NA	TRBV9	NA	TGTGCCAGCAGCGTAGCAGGGGACCCGAACACTGAAGCTTTCTTT	CASSVAGDPNTEAFF
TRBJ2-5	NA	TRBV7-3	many	TGTGCCAGCAGCTTAAACTTTCTCCTCTTTAGAGAGACCCAGTACTTC	CASSLNFLLFRETQYF
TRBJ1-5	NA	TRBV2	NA	TGTGCCAGCAGAACTGGGACGGCTCATAGCAATCAGCCCCAGCATTTT	CASRTGTAHSNQPQHF
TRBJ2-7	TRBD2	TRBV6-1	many	TGTGCCAGCAGTCCTTTATCGTTTAGCGGGAGACTCTACGAGCAGTACTTC	CASSPLSFSGRLYEQYF
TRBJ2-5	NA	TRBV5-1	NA	TGCGCCAGCAGCTTGGTCGTCCCGAGCGAGACCCAGTACTTC	CASSLVVPSETQYF
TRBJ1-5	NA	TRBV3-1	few	TGTGCCAGCAGCCAAGCGGGGGTAAATCAGCCCCAGCATTTT	CASSQAGVNQPQHF
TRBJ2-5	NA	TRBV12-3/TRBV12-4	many	TGTGCCAGCAGCCCGGAGGGGTCGACCCAGTACTTC	CASSPEGSTQYF